The source of this T cell receptor beta chain is a study of control samples from healthy donors and cancer patients. The CDR3 is 13 residues long. V lost 4 bases, J lost 2 bases, and 4 bases stayed unmatched. Germline CDR1 SQVTM, CDR2 ANQGSEA. Here immunoSEQ multiplex PCR was the method, and the copy in TCRdb shows in-frame clones only, minus some. The table lists tens of thousands of clones, around nine tenths of them singletons, with about 0.74% in the top ten. The receptor was isolated from a man aged 30 to 45 with colorectal cancer. The sequencing sample was made of PBMCs. The chain recombines TRBV29-1 with TRBJ2-5, with 7 bases that match TRBD1. CDR3 residues: CSVAAGGQETQYF. CDR3 sequence (DNA): TGCAGCGTTGCGGCAGGGGGACAAGAGACCCAGTACTTC.